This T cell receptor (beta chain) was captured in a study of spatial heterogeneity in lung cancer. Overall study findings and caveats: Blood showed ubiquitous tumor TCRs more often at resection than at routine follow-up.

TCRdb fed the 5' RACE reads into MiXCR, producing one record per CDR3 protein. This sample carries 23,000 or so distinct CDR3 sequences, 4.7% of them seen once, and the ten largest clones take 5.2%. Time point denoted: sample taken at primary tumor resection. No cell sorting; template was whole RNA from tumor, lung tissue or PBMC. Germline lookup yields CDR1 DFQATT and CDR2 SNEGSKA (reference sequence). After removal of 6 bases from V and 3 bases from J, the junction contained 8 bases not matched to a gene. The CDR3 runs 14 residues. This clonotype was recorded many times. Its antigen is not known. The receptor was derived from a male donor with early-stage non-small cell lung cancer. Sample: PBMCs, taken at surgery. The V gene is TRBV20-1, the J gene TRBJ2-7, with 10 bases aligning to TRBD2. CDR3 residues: CSAVAGGSYYEQYF. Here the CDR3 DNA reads TGCAGTGCCGTAGCGGGAGGCTCCTACTACGAGCAGTACTTC.